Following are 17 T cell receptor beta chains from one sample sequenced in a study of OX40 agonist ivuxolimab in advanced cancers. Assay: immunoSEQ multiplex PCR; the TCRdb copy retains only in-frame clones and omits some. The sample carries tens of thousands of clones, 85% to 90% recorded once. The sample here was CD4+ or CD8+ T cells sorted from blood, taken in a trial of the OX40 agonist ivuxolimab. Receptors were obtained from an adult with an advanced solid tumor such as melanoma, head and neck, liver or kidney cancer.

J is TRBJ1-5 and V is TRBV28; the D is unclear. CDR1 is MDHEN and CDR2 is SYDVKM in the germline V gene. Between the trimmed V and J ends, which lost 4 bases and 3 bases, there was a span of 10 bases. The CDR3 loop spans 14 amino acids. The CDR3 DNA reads TGTGCCAGCAGTTCCGGACGGATCAATCAGCCCCAGCATTTT. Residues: CASSSGRINQPQHF.

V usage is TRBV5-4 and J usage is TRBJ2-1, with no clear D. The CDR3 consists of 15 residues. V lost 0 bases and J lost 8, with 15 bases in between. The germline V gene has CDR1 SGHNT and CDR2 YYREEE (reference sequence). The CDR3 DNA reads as TGTGCCAGCAGCTTGGCCAACGCAGGTAGCCATGAGCAGTTCTTC. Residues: CASSLANAGSHEQFF.

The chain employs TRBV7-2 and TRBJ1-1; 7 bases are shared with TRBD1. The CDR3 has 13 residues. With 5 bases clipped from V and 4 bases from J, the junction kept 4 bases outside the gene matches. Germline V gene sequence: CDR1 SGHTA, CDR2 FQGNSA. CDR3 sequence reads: CASSTRQGTEAFF. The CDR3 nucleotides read TGTGCCAGCAGCACCAGACAGGGCACTGAAGCTTTCTTT.

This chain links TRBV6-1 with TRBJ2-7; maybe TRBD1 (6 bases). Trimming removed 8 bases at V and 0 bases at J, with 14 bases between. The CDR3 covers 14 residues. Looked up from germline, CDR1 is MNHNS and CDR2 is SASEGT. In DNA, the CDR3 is TGTGCCAGCCCCCGGGACATCCCCTCCTACGAGCAGTACTTC. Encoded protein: CASPRDIPSYEQYF.

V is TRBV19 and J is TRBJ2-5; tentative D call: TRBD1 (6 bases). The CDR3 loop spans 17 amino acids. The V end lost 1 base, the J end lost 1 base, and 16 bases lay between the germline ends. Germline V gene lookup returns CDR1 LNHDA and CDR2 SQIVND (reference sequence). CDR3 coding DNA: TGTGCCAGTAGTATAGTGGTCAACAGGGCCATCCAAGAGACCCAGTACTTC. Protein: CASSIVVNRAIQETQYF. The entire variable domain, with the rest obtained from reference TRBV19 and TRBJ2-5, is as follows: DGGITQSPKYLFRKEGQNVTLSCEQNLNHDAMYWYRQDPGQGLRLIYYSQIVNDFQKGDIAEGYSVSREKKESFPLTVTSAQKNPTAFYLCASSIVVNRAIQETQYFGPGTRLLVL.

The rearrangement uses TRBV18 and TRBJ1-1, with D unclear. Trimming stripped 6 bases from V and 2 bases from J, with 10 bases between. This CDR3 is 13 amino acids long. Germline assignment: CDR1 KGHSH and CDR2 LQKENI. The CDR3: CASSIGSNTEAFF. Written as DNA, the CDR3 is TGTGCCAGCTCCATCGGCAGTAACACTGAAGCTTTCTTT.

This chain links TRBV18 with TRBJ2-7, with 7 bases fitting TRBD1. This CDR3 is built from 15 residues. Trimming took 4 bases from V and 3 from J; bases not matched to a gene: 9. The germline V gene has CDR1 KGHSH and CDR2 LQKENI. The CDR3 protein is CASSLIGGQIYEQYF. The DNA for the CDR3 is TGTGCCAGCTCACTGATAGGGGGACAGATCTACGAGCAGTACTTC.

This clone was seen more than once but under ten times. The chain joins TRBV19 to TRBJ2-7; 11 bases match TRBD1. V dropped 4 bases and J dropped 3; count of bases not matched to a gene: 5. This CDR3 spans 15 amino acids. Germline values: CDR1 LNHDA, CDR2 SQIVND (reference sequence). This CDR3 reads CASSTQGQGVYEQYF. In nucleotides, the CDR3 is TGTGCCAGTAGTACCCAGGGACAGGGGGTCTACGAGCAGTACTTC. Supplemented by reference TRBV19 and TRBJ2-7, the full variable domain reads DGGITQSPKYLFRKEGQNVTLSCEQNLNHDAMYWYRQDPGQGLRLIYYSQIVNDFQKGDIAEGYSVSREKKESFPLTVTSAQKNPTAFYLCASSTQGQGVYEQYFGPGTRLTVT.

This CDR3 is CASSLGPGGGANYGYTF. In DNA, the CDR3 is TGTGCCAGCAGCTTAGGACCAGGGGGGGGAGCGAACTATGGCTACACCTTC. The V call is TRBV7-9, the J call TRBJ1-2, with 7 bases lining up with TRBD1. This CDR3 comprises 17 residues. Germline V lookup: CDR1 SEHNR, CDR2 FQNEAQ (reference sequence). The V and J ends lost 1 base and 2 bases, in that order; junction bases with no gene match: 10.

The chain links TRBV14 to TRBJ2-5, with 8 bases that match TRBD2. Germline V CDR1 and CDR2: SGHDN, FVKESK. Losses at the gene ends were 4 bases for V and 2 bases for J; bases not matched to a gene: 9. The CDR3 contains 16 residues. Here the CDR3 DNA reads TGTGCCAGCAGCCGACCCCTACCGGGGGGGCAAGAGACCCAGTACTTC. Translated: CASSRPLPGGQETQYF.

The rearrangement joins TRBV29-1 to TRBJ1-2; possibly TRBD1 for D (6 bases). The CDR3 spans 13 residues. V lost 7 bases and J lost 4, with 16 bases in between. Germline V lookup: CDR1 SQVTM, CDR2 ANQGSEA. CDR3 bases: TGCAGCGGAACAGGGCCAAGCTCCTATGGCTACACCTTC. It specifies CSGTGPSSYGYTF.

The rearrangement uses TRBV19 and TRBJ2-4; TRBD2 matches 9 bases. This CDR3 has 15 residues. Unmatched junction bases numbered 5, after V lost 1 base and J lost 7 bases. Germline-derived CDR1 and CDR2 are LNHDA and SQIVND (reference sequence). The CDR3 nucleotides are TGTGCCAGTAGTATAGTCGCTAGCGGGATGAACATTCAGTACTTC. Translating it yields CASSIVASGMNIQYF.

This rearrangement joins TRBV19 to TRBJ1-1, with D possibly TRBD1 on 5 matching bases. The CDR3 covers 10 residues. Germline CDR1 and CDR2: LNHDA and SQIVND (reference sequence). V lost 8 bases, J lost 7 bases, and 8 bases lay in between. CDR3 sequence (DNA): TGTGCCAGTGGGAGGGGTGAAGCTTTCTTT. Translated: CASGRGEAFF.

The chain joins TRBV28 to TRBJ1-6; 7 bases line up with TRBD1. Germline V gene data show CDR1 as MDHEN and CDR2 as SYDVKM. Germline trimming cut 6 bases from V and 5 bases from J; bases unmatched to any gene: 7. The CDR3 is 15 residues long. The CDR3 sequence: CASSPGGTDNSPLHF. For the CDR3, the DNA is TGTGCCAGCAGCCCGGGAGGGACAGATAATTCACCCCTCCACTTT.

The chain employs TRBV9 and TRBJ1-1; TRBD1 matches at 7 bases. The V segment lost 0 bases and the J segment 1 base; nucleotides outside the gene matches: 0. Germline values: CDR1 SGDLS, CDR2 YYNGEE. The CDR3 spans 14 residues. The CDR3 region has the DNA TGTGCCAGCAGCGTAGGACAGGGGAACACTGAAGCTTTCTTT. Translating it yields CASSVGQGNTEAFF.

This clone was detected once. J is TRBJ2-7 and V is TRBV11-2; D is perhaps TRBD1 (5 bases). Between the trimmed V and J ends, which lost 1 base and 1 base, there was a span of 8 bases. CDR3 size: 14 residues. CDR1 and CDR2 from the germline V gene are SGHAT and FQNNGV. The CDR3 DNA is TGTGCCAGCAGCTTAGGTGGGGCGTCCTACGAGCAGTACTTC. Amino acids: CASSLGGASYEQYF.

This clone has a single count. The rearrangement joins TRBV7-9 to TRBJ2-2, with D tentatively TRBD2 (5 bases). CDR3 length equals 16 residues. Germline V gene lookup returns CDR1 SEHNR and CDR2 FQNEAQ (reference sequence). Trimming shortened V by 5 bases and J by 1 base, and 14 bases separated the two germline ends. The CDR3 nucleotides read TGTGCCAGCAGCCCAGCCGGGAAACGGAACACCGGGGAGCTGTTTTTT. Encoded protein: CASSPAGKRNTGELFF. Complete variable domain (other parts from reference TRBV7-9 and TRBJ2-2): DTGVSQNPRHKITKRGQNVTFRCDPISEHNRLYWYRQTLGQGPEFLTYFQNEAQLEKSRLLSDRFSAERPKGSFSTLEIQRTEQGDSAMYLCASSPAGKRNTGELFFGEGSRLTVL.